Presented here are 15 T cell receptor beta chains from one specimen sequenced in a study of T-cell memory formation after mild COVID-19. TCRdb re-called the 5' RACE reads with MiXCR, one entry per CDR3 protein. The sample contains about 540,000 distinct CDR3 sequences, about 20% of which appear only once. Source material: PBMCs or a T cell subset sorted from them (not recorded which). These receptors all stem from an adult woman who had mild COVID-19 (a few samples of this study predate the infection). Cell type and time point are not known.

This clonotype has a handful of counts. The CDR3 spells CASSGLRTSTYEQYF. The CDR3 coding sequence is TGTGCCAGCAGTGGACTCCGGACAAGCACCTACGAGCAGTACTTC. This chain connects TRBV25-1 to TRBJ2-7; D possibly corresponds to TRBD1 (5 bases). Trimming took 4 bases from V and 2 from J, leaving 15 bases between them. The CDR3 spans 15 residues. Per germline, CDR1 MGHDK and CDR2 SYGVNS.

The J gene is TRBJ1-1, the V gene TRBV13, with unresolved D. The V gene's germline CDR1 is PRHDT and CDR2 FYEKMQ (reference sequence). CDR3 length: 16 residues. V was shortened by 5 bases and J by 5 bases, with 21 bases between the two germline ends. In DNA, the CDR3 is TGTGCCAGCAGCCCACGGGCGGCGGTGGTTGGTACTGAAGCTTTCTTT. Encoded protein: CASSPRAAVVGTEAFF.

The chain uses TRBV12-3 or TRBV12-4 and TRBJ2-1, with 10 nucleotides matching TRBD2. The length of the CDR3 is 13 residues. V dropped 10 bases and J dropped 5; count of bases not matched to a gene: 5. The CDR3 sequence: CATVAGGHNEQFF. CDR3 sequence (DNA): TGTGCCACCGTAGCGGGGGGCCACAATGAGCAGTTCTTC.

V usage is TRBV7-2 and J usage is TRBJ2-5; 8 bases align to TRBD2. The junction had 9 bases not matched to a gene; V was cut back by 5 bases and J by 4 bases. The germline V gene encodes CDR1 SGHTA and CDR2 FQGNSA. The CDR3 loop spans 15 amino acids. For the CDR3, the DNA is TGTGCCAGCAGCCGGGCAGCGGGAGACGGAGAGACCCAGTACTTC. Encoded protein: CASSRAAGDGETQYF.

This chain joins TRBV30 and TRBJ1-1; unclear D gene. V lost 3 bases, J lost 8 bases, and 16 bases lay in between. CDR1 and CDR2 (germline): GTSNPN, SVGIG (reference sequence). The CDR3 is 13 amino acids. The CDR3 is CAWRGNSWREAFF. The CDR3 DNA follows: TGTGCCTGGAGGGGTAACAGTTGGAGAGAAGCTTTCTTT.

In this sample, this clonotype turned up a few times. V gene TRBV18 combines with J gene TRBJ2-5; tentative D call: TRBD2 (6 bases). Germline lookup yields CDR1 KGHSH and CDR2 LQKENI. V was pared by 6 bases and J by 5 bases, with 19 bases between. The CDR3 contains 15 residues. The CDR3 loop is CASSPGTPREETQYF. In DNA, the CDR3 is TGTGCCAGCTCTCCTGGGACTCCTCGGGAGGAGACCCAGTACTTC.

A word on this clonotype: A much larger clonotype is one base distant, so this may be a read error. V gene TRBV7-9 combines with J gene TRBJ2-3; D is uncertain. The CDR3 is 13 residues long. Trimming pared 5 bases from V and 0 bases from J, leaving 6 bases between. CDR1 and CDR2 from the germline V gene are SEHNR and FQNEAQ (reference sequence). Written as DNA, the CDR3 is TGTGCCAGCAGCCCCTGGAGCACAGATACGCAGTATTTT. Protein: CASSPWSTDTQYF.

The chain recombines TRBV9 with TRBJ2-1; D might be TRBD2 (6 bases). The CDR3 loop spans 14 amino acids. Trimming removed 4 bases at V and 6 bases at J, with 14 bases between. Germline CDR1 SGDLS, CDR2 YYNGEE. The CDR3 loop reads CASSPLPTSNEQFF. The CDR3 nucleotides read TGTGCCAGCAGCCCCCTTCCGACTAGCAATGAGCAGTTCTTC.

This clonotype has just a few counts. The rearrangement joins TRBV18 to TRBJ2-1; a possible D gene is TRBD2 (6 bases). Trimming stripped 5 bases from V and 8 bases from J, with 19 bases between. The CDR3 loop spans 15 amino acids. Germline V gene data show CDR1 as KGHSH and CDR2 as LQKENI. The CDR3 here is CASSGGTQFFDEQFF. For the CDR3, the DNA is TGTGCCAGCTCAGGCGGGACTCAGTTCTTCGATGAGCAGTTCTTC.

A few counts support this clonotype. The CDR3 is CASSLASGTYNEQFF. In DNA, the CDR3 is TGTGCCAGCAGCTTAGCTAGCGGGACTTACAATGAGCAGTTCTTC. The V and J genes are TRBV7-9 and TRBJ2-1; the match to TRBD2 covers 8 bases. The CDR3 runs to 15 residues. The junction had 2 bases not matched to a gene; V was cut back by 0 bases and J by 4 bases. CDR1 SEHNR and CDR2 FQNEAQ come from the germline V gene (reference sequence). Looking up the rest from reference TRBV7-9 and TRBJ2-1 gives the full variable domain: DTGVSQNPRHKITKRGQNVTFRCDPISEHNRLYWYRQTLGQGPEFLTYFQNEAQLEKSRLLSDRFSAERPKGSFSTLEIQRTEQGDSAMYLCASSLASGTYNEQFFGPGTRLTVL.

This clonotype was counted between two and nine times. The V gene is TRBV12-3 or TRBV12-4, the J gene TRBJ2-7; TRBD2 matches 7 bases. CDR3 length: 13 amino acids. V was pared by 5 bases and J by 3 bases, with 4 bases of the junction left unmatched. The CDR3 nucleotides are TGTGCCAGCAGTGGACTAGAGGGCTACGAGCAGTACTTC. This gives the protein CASSGLEGYEQYF.

V gene TRBV19 combines with J gene TRBJ2-2; 8 bases are a match to TRBD2. Per germline, CDR1 LNHDA and CDR2 SQIVND (reference sequence). The CDR3 covers 15 residues. Trimming took 7 bases from V and 4 from J; bases not matched to a gene: 8. The CDR3 DNA reads TGTGCCAGTAACCCCGGGAGGGCCAGCACCGGGGAGCTGTTTTTT. The encoded protein is CASNPGRASTGELFF.

This sequence joins TRBV29-1 and TRBJ2-3, with unresolved D. The CDR3 sequence is 12 residues long. In germline, CDR1 is SQVTM, CDR2 ANQGSEA. Trimming stripped 3 bases from V and 3 bases from J, with 7 bases between. The CDR3 is CSVEFQTDTQYF. For the CDR3, the DNA is TGCAGCGTTGAGTTCCAGACAGATACGCAGTATTTT.

This clonotype has ten or more counts. The chain couples TRBV11-3 to TRBJ2-1, with D unclear. The CDR3 has 13 amino acids. V was trimmed by 5 bases and J by 9 bases, leaving 14 bases between them. Germline V gene lookup returns CDR1 SGHNT and CDR2 YENEEA. CDR3 sequence reads: CASSPYSTREQFF. The CDR3 coding sequence is TGTGCCAGCAGCCCATACTCGACCCGTGAGCAGTTCTTC.

This clonotype was seen a handful of times. The chain uses TRBV7-9 and TRBJ2-5; D may be TRBD2 (5 bases). Germline V CDR1 and CDR2: SEHNR, FQNEAQ (reference sequence). The V end lost 4 bases, the J end lost 0 bases, and 18 bases lay between the germline ends. The CDR3 has 17 amino acids. The CDR3 coding sequence is TGTGCCAGCAGCTCACCTATCGGGGAAATGTACCAAGAGACCCAGTACTTC. Protein: CASSSPIGEMYQETQYF.